Following are 21 T cell receptor beta chains from one sample sequenced in a study of T-cell reconstitution after alpha-beta-depleted transplantation in children. Construction of the TCRbeta library involved unique molecular identifiers. MiXCR, applied by TCRdb to the PCR reads, yields one record per CDR3 protein. This sample has 500,000 or so distinct CDR3 sequences, with 32% found just once. Sample: PBMCs from the stem cell graft donor, taken from the stem cell graft. These receptors all come from a human donor who donated a stem cell graft to a child with aplastic anemia.

This clonotype has more than one count but fewer than ten. The junction and the germline gene differ at one end; a read error may be behind it. The chain joins TRBV20-1 to TRBJ2-7; 7 bases align to TRBD2. Germline values: CDR1 DFQATT, CDR2 SNEGSKA (reference sequence). CDR3 length: 14 amino acids. The CDR3, as DNA: TGCAGTGCTAAATCTCGACTAGCCTCCAACGAGCAGTACTTC. Amino acids: CSAKSRLASNEQYF.

The V call is TRBV6-1, the J call TRBJ1-2, with D possibly TRBD1 on 6 matching bases. The germline V gene encodes CDR1 MNHNS and CDR2 SASEGT. This CDR3 has 14 amino acids. Trimming took 5 bases from V and 0 from J, leaving 10 bases between them. DNA for the CDR3: TGTGCCAGCAGTACAGGGATAGCTAACTATGGCTACACCTTC. Amino acids: CASSTGIANYGYTF.

This clonotype was counted a few times. The V call is TRBV5-1, the J call TRBJ2-2, with 8 bases lining up with TRBD1. Germline V gene data show CDR1 as SGHRS and CDR2 as YFSETQ. With V trimmed by 0 bases and J by 7 bases, 2 bases remained unmatched. CDR3 size: 14 residues. CDR3 in amino acids: CASSLEQGGGELFF. CDR3 DNA sequence: TGCGCCAGCAGCTTGGAACAGGGGGGCGGGGAGCTGTTTTTT.

This clonotype showed up just a few times. J is TRBJ2-3 and V is TRBV2; TRBD2 aligns across 12 bases. Germline CDR1 is SNHLY and CDR2 is FYNNEI. V shed 2 bases and J 7 bases; nucleotides not matched to a gene: 4. This CDR3 is 15 amino acids long. In DNA form, the CDR3 reads TGTGCCAGCAGTGAACTGGGACTAGCGGGTAATACGCAGTATTTT. It encodes CASSELGLAGNTQYF.

This clonotype has at least ten counts. The chain couples TRBV5-1 to TRBJ1-1; the D gene is possibly TRBD1 (5 bases). The CDR3 spans 13 residues. Germline V gives CDR1 SGHRS, CDR2 YFSETQ. V was cut by 0 bases and J by 6 bases, with 9 bases left in between. CDR3 residues: CASSLAGVAEAFF. CDR3 coding DNA: TGCGCCAGCAGCTTGGCGGGGGTGGCTGAAGCTTTCTTT.

This chain joins TRBV29-1 and TRBJ2-1; no firm D call. The CDR3 has 14 amino acids. Trimming took off 3 bases at V and 9 bases at J, with 18 bases between the two ends. The germline CDR1 and CDR2 sequences are SQVTM and ANQGSEA. CDR3 coding DNA: TGCAGCGTTGATAAGACGACCTATATGGGTGAGCAGTTCTTC. As protein: CSVDKTTYMGEQFF.

The J gene is TRBJ2-1, the V gene TRBV5-1; 13 nucleotides agree with TRBD2. The V and J ends lost 4 bases and 7 bases, in that order; junction bases with no gene match: 5. The CDR3 contains 15 residues. From germline, CDR1 is SGHRS and CDR2 YFSETQ. The CDR3 region has the DNA TGCGCCAGCAGCACCGGACTAGCGGGGGTGAATGAGCAGTTCTTC. It yields the protein CASSTGLAGVNEQFF.

The chain employs TRBV4-3 and TRBJ2-7; TRBD2 agrees at 16 bases. CDR1 LGHNA and CDR2 YSLEER come from the germline V gene. The V and J ends lost 1 base and 4 bases, in that order; junction bases with no gene match: 1. The CDR3 contains 16 residues. CDR3 loop: CASSQGGLAGGYEQYF. DNA for the CDR3: TGCGCCAGCAGCCAAGGGGGACTAGCGGGAGGGTACGAGCAGTACTTC.

This clonotype was counted a few times. CDR3 bases: TGTGCCAGCAGCTCCACCGGGACAGGTGATGAAAAACTGTTTTTT. Residues: CASSSTGTGDEKLFF. This chain joins TRBV7-2 and TRBJ1-4, with 8 positions matching TRBD1. The CDR3 length is 15 residues. From germline, CDR1 is SGHTA and CDR2 FQGNSA. Trimming took 4 bases from V and 6 from J; bases not matched to a gene: 7.

The gene calls are TRBV9 and TRBJ1-6, with a weak D call TRBD1 (6 bases). CDR1 and CDR2 (germline): SGDLS, YYNGEE. The V gene lost 7 bases and the J gene lost 7 bases, with 15 bases spanning the gap. The length of the CDR3 is 14 residues. DNA of the CDR3: TGTGCCAGCTCCCCGGGGGCGGAGAATTCACCCCTCCACTTT. Encoded protein: CASSPGAENSPLHF.

The chain employs TRBV20-1 and TRBJ2-5; TRBD2 matches 9 bases. CDR1 DFQATT and CDR2 SNEGSKA come from the germline V gene (reference sequence). The CDR3 is made up of 15 amino acids. V trimming: 0 bases; J trimming: 7 bases; junction bases outside the gene matches: 9. This CDR3 is CSARDPAGGLLTQYF. As DNA, the CDR3 is TGCAGTGCTAGAGATCCGGCGGGAGGGCTCCTGACCCAGTACTTC.

The chain couples TRBV2 to TRBJ1-6, with 8 bases lining up with TRBD1. Germline lookup yields CDR1 SNHLY and CDR2 FYNNEI. The CDR3 is 17 amino acids. The V and J ends lost 2 bases and 10 bases, in that order; junction bases with no gene match: 13. CDR3 sequence (DNA): TGTGCCAGCAGTGAAACCGACGCAAGACAGGGGAACTCACCCCTCCACTTT. Translating it yields CASSETDARQGNSPLHF.

The DNA of the CDR3 is TGCAGTGCCCCCCGACAGGGGCGCCCAGAGACCCAGTACTTC. Protein product: CSAPRQGRPETQYF. The rearrangement links TRBV20-1 to TRBJ2-5; 8 nucleotides align to TRBD1. The CDR3 has 14 amino acids. V lost 6 bases and J lost 4; bases outside the gene matches: 10. The germline CDR1 and CDR2 sequences are DFQATT and SNEGSKA (reference sequence).

This clonotype has only a few counts. V and J are TRBV30 and TRBJ1-1; D remains ambiguous. From germline, CDR1 is GTSNPN and CDR2 SVGIG (reference sequence). The CDR3 loop spans 13 amino acids. Trimming took off 1 base at V and 0 bases at J, with 6 bases between the two ends. The CDR3 loop is CAWSEQMNTEAFF. For the CDR3, the DNA is TGTGCCTGGAGTGAACAGATGAACACTGAAGCTTTCTTT.

This clonotype was detected a few times. The chain employs TRBV24-1 and TRBJ1-4; 8 positions match TRBD1. This CDR3 comprises 20 residues. Germline CDR1 and CDR2: KGHDR and SFDVKD. V was clipped by 5 bases and J by 10 bases; unmatched bases: 26. The CDR3: CATSAGMVFGTGPFFGKLFF. CDR3 DNA sequence: TGTGCCACCAGTGCTGGTATGGTGTTCGGGACAGGTCCGTTTTTTGGAAAACTGTTTTTT.

The chain carries TRBV7-3 and TRBJ2-1, with 9 bases matching TRBD1. The CDR3 extends over 16 amino acids. V trimming: 5 bases; J trimming: 7 bases; junction bases outside the gene matches: 12. Per germline, CDR1 SGHTA and CDR2 FQGTGA. The CDR3 reads CASSRERTGVGNEQFF. The DNA of the CDR3 is TGTGCCAGCAGCCGCGAAAGGACAGGGGTAGGGAATGAGCAGTTCTTC.

The genes are TRBV7-8 and TRBJ1-1; D call uncertain. V lost 5 bases to trimming and J lost 1 base, with 11 bases between them. The CDR3 loop spans 14 amino acids. Germline CDR1 is SGHVS and CDR2 is FQNEAQ. CDR3 residues: CASSRFGGNTEAFF. The CDR3, as DNA: TGTGCCAGCAGCCGCTTTGGAGGGAACACTGAAGCTTTCTTT. Full variable domain (rest looked up from reference TRBV7-8 and TRBJ1-1): GAGVSQSPRYKVAKRGQDVALRCDPISGHVSLFWYQQALGQGPEFLTYFQNEAQLDKSGLPSDRFFAERPEGSVSTLKIQRTQQEDSAVYLCASSRFGGNTEAFFGQGTRLTVV.

This clonotype occurred many times. This chain uses TRBV5-1 with TRBJ2-1; D might be TRBD2 (7 bases). Per the germline V gene, CDR1 is SGHRS and CDR2 is YFSETQ. V lost 2 bases and J 10 bases, leaving 28 bases between the germline ends. The CDR3 runs to 18 residues. CDR3 sequence: CASSLGPQGGGPLREQFF. Written as DNA, the CDR3 is TGCGCCAGCAGCTTAGGACCCCAGGGCGGGGGCCCTTTACGGGAGCAGTTCTTC.

V usage is TRBV12-3 or TRBV12-4 and J usage is TRBJ1-1; weak D call: TRBD1 (5 bases). This CDR3 is built from 13 residues. V was shortened by 3 bases and J by 6 bases, with 11 bases between the two germline ends. The CDR3 DNA is TGTGCCAGCAGTTTGGGGGGGTCCTCTGAAGCTTTCTTT. Translated: CASSLGGSSEAFF.

The rearrangement links TRBV28 to TRBJ2-1; the match to TRBD2 covers 13 bases. With V trimmed by 5 bases and J by 4 bases, 5 bases remained unmatched. In germline, CDR1 is MDHEN, CDR2 SYDVKM. This CDR3 contains 16 residues. The CDR3 region has the DNA TGTGCCAGCAGTGCCCGGACTAGCGGGAGATACAATGAGCAGTTCTTC. Translation: CASSARTSGRYNEQFF.

The rearrangement uses TRBV18 and TRBJ1-1; no clear D gene. Trimming removed 1 base from V and 0 bases from J, with 6 bases in between. Germline V gives CDR1 KGHSH, CDR2 LQKENI. The CDR3 contains 14 residues. The CDR3 is CASSPLTVNTEAFF. The DNA of the CDR3 is TGTGCCAGCTCACCACTCACGGTGAACACTGAAGCTTTCTTT.